This T cell receptor (beta chain) emerged from a study of blood T cell repertoires in COVID-19. The wider study: Samples of COVID-19 (acute and convalescent) were obtained from the United States, Italy and Spain. T cells, B-cell-depleted T cells, or PBMCs provided the cDNA or gDNA that served as material.

The J segment lost 9 bases and the V segment lost 0 bases, leaving 11 bases of the junction unmatched. Germline V CDR1 and CDR2: SGHVS, FNYEAQ. The length of the CDR3 is 16 residues. In the study's own analysis: Amplifying reference gene primers gave estimates of nucleated cell counts. Clones were sequenced by immunoSEQ multiplex PCR, and TCRdb holds only the in-frame ones, with some missing. V, J and clone size were drawn from that table, and D and trimming were deduced from the DNA. The repertoire holds 50,000 to 55,000 clones, with approximately 84% as singletons. Sequenced: peripheral blood. The clonotype originates from a human donor in a cohort sampled during active COVID-19. The chain is built from TRBV7-6 and TRBJ1-3; 7 bases line up with TRBD1. CDR3 in amino acids: CASSLAETGRRGTIYF. The DNA for the CDR3 is TGTGCCAGCAGCTTAGCCGAGACAGGGAGACGGGGCACCATATATTTT.